The rows below give T cell receptor beta chains drawn from one sample of a study of PD-L1 blockade in urothelial cancer. The method was immunoSEQ multiplex PCR; TCRdb's version includes in-frame clones alone and lacks a portion of them. The sample lists tens of thousands of clones, 75% to 90% occurring once. Sequencing was performed on PBMCs, taken around atezolizumab (anti-PD-L1) treatment. The origin of the receptors is a man aged 60 to 69 with urothelial cancer. Both conserved end residues are part of each CDR3. D genes are given only for firm matches. The size field is filled for only some rows; it gives once, few, many or a size class.

clone_size j_call d_call v_call cdr3_aa cdr3_nt
. TRBJ1-3 TRBD1 TRBV4-1 CASSQTGSGNTIYF TGCGCCAGCAGCCAGACAGGGTCTGGAAACACCATATATTTT
. TRBJ1-1 . TRBV30 CAWSTPDTEAFF TGTGCCTGGAGTACCCCGGACACTGAAGCTTTCTTT
. TRBJ1-5 TRBD1 TRBV5-1 CASSLVPVTGERYSNQPQHF TGCGCCAGCAGCTTGGTACCTGTGACAGGGGAGCGATATAGCAATCAGCCCCAGCATTTT
. TRBJ1-2 TRBD1 TRBV4-3 CASSQHVRDRANGYTF TGCGCCAGCAGCCAGCACGTACGGGACAGGGCCAATGGCTACACCTTC
. TRBJ1-1 . TRBV7-9 CASSHITGVAEAFF TGTGCCAGCAGCCATATTACGGGGGTGGCTGAAGCTTTCTTT
. TRBJ1-3 . TRBV6-6 CASSLQDLGWNTIYF TGTGCCAGCAGTTTACAGGACCTCGGTTGGAACACCATATATTTT
few TRBJ2-7 TRBD2 TRBV11-2 CASSSTSGRYEQYF TGTGCCAGCAGTTCCACTAGCGGGAGATACGAGCAGTACTTC
. TRBJ2-7 TRBD1 TRBV19 CASSSPGTGRDEQYF TGTGCCAGTAGTTCACCCGGGACAGGGAGAGACGAGCAGTACTTC
. TRBJ2-1 . TRBV18 CASSSDYSYNEQFF TGTGCCAGCTCATCGGACTATTCCTACAATGAGCAGTTCTTC
. TRBJ2-6 . TRBV11-2 CASSLSSSGANVLTF TGTGCCAGCAGCCTGAGCTCCTCTGGGGCCAACGTCCTGACTTTC
. TRBJ1-2 TRBD1 TRBV6-6 CASSLQGAGYGYTF TGTGCCAGCAGTTTACAGGGGGCAGGCTATGGCTACACCTTC
. TRBJ2-3 TRBD2 TRBV7-6 CASSQTGFKRGATDTQYF TGTGCCAGCAGCCAGACGGGTTTTAAGCGGGGGGCCACAGATACGCAGTATTTT
. TRBJ2-7 . TRBV21-1 CASSSRDREDYEQYF TGTGCCAGCAGCTCCCGGGACAGGGAGGACTACGAGCAGTACTTC
. TRBJ2-3 TRBD1 TRBV6-5 CASSNRGVVTDTQYF TGTGCCAGCAGCAACAGGGGGGTCGTAACAGATACGCAGTATTTT
. TRBJ1-3 . TRBV10-3 CATTSGGRISGNTIYF TGTGCCACCACAAGCGGTGGGCGAATCTCTGGAAACACCATATATTTT
. TRBJ2-7 TRBD1 TRBV19 CASSVEQGNYEQYF TGTGCCAGTAGTGTAGAACAGGGGAACTACGAGCAGTACTTC
. TRBJ2-5 . TRBV5-1 CASSFGQGKETQYF TGCGCCAGCAGCTTTGGGCAGGGAAAAGAGACCCAGTACTTC
. TRBJ1-2 . TRBV19 CASSMRFNYGYTF TGTGCCAGTAGTATGCGGTTTAACTATGGCTACACCTTC
few TRBJ1-5 . TRBV27 CASSLRDGNQPQHF TGTGCCAGCAGTTTACGGGATGGCAATCAGCCCCAGCATTTT
. TRBJ2-4 . TRBV27 CASSFSSRGIQYF TGTGCCAGCAGTTTCTCGTCCCGGGGCATTCAGTACTTC
. TRBJ2-7 TRBD1 TRBV10-3 CAISGTGSSYEQYF TGTGCCATCAGCGGGACAGGCAGCTCCTACGAGCAGTACTTC
. TRBJ2-3 . TRBV7-2 CASSLTGTDTQYF TGTGCCAGCAGCTTAACCGGGACAGATACGCAGTATTTT
. TRBJ1-3 . TRBV5-6 CASSLVRGYWDTIYF TGTGCCAGCAGCTTGGTCAGGGGATATTGGGACACCATATATTTT
. TRBJ2-1 . TRBV27 CASSQDRWPVNEQFF TGTGCCAGCAGCCAAGACAGGTGGCCGGTCAATGAGCAGTTCTTC
. TRBJ1-2 . TRBV4-1 CASSPLSGGSGYTF TGCGCCAGCAGCCCCCTGTCGGGGGGGAGTGGCTACACCTTC
. TRBJ2-1 . TRBV12-5 CASGPLGLAPIF TGTGCTAGTGGTCCTCTCGGGCTAGCGCCAATCTTC
. TRBJ2-3 . TRBV4-2 CASSQETAVGTDTQYF TGTGCCAGCAGCCAAGAAACAGCAGTAGGCACAGATACGCAGTATTTT
. TRBJ2-6 . TRBV30 CAWSSSGANVLTF TGTGCCTGGAGCTCCTCTGGGGCCAACGTCCTGACTTTC
. TRBJ2-7 TRBD2 TRBV11-1 CASSSRQPSGIYEQYF TGTGCCAGCAGCTCCAGACAGCCTAGCGGGATCTACGAGCAGTACTTC
. TRBJ2-1 TRBD2 TRBV5-1 CASSFSGSTVNEQFF TGCGCCAGCAGCTTTAGCGGGAGCACCGTGAATGAGCAGTTCTTC
. TRBJ1-1 TRBD1 TRBV19 CASSRTGARTEAFF TGTGCCAGTAGCCGGACAGGGGCAAGGACTGAAGCTTTCTTT
. TRBJ1-1 TRBD1 TRBV19 CASSIGDRLKSAEAFF TGTGCCAGTAGTATAGGGGACAGGTTAAAGTCCGCTGAAGCTTTCTTT
. TRBJ1-6 . TRBV6-4 CASSRGRDSPLHF TGTGCCAGCAGCAGGGGAAGGGATTCACCCCTCCACTTT
. TRBJ2-7 TRBD2 TRBV6-5 CASSPAGGGTYEQYF TGTGCCAGCAGCCCAGCGGGAGGGGGAACCTACGAGCAGTACTTC
many TRBJ2-7 . TRBV6-5 CASSYTTSWERNEQYF TGTGCCAGCAGTTACACAACTAGCTGGGAGAGAAACGAGCAGTACTTC
. TRBJ1-1 . TRBV5-5 CASSSTGTTNTEAFF TGTGCCAGCAGTTCCACCGGGACAACGAACACTGAAGCTTTCTTT
. TRBJ1-4 . TRBV4-2 CASSQGSGQSNEKLFF TGTGCCAGCAGCCAAGGTTCCGGACAGAGTAATGAAAAACTGTTTTTT
. TRBJ1-5 . TRBV6-1 CASSTGEAPQPQHF TGTGCCAGCAGTACCGGTGAGGCCCCTCAGCCCCAGCATTTT
. TRBJ1-1 TRBD1 TRBV19 CASIRGTVQNTEAFF TGTGCCAGTATCCGGGGGACAGTGCAGAACACTGAAGCTTTCTTT
. TRBJ1-5 . TRBV6-1 CASSEQGQRRNQPQHF TGTGCCAGCAGTGAACAGGGTCAACGTCGGAATCAGCCCCAGCATTTT
once TRBJ1-2 TRBD1 TRBV19 CASSRSGTGSVGYTF TGTGCCAGTAGCCGTTCCGGGACAGGGTCCGTCGGCTACACCTTC
. TRBJ1-1 . TRBV7-2 CASSFGTPEAFF TGTGCCAGCAGCTTCGGGACACCCGAAGCTTTCTTT
. TRBJ1-2 TRBD1 TRBV5-6 CASRQDRGYGYTF TGTGCCAGCCGCCAGGACAGGGGCTATGGCTACACCTTC
. TRBJ2-2 TRBD1 TRBV10-2 CASSRDRNTGELFF TGCGCCAGCAGCCGGGACAGAAACACCGGGGAGCTGTTTTTT
. TRBJ2-5 TRBD1 TRBV4-1 CASSQFGQGEETQYF TGCGCCAGCAGCCAATTCGGACAGGGGGAGGAGACCCAGTACTTC
. TRBJ2-5 TRBD2 TRBV7-2 CASSSAPAGDQETQYF TGTGCCAGCAGCTCCGCCCCGGCGGGGGATCAAGAGACCCAGTACTTC
. TRBJ2-5 TRBD2 TRBV9 CASSRTSGRAGETQYF TGTGCCAGCAGCAGGACTAGCGGGAGGGCCGGTGAGACCCAGTACTTC
. TRBJ1-1 . TRBV19 CASRVGSGSNTEAFF TGTGCCAGTAGAGTAGGGTCAGGGTCGAACACTGAAGCTTTCTTT
. TRBJ2-1 . TRBV18 CASSPISNEQFF TGTGCCAGCTCACCAATTAGCAATGAGCAGTTCTTC
. TRBJ2-7 TRBD2 TRBV5-6 CASSLPGLAYEQYF TGTGCCAGCAGCTTGCCGGGACTAGCGTACGAGCAGTACTTC
. TRBJ1-2 . TRBV5-5 CASSLNPGTSYGYTF TGTGCCAGCAGCTTAAATCCCGGGACTTCCTATGGCTACACCTTC
. TRBJ1-1 TRBD1 TRBV19 CASSIGDRKTNTEAFF TGTGCCAGTAGTATTGGGGACAGAAAAACCAACACTGAAGCTTTCTTT
. TRBJ2-1 . TRBV6-9 CASTAPSSYNEQFF TGTGCCAGCACCGCCCCCAGCTCCTACAATGAGCAGTTCTTC
. TRBJ2-7 TRBD1 TRBV5-1 CASSVGGTGGSYEQYF TGCGCCAGCAGCGTTGGAGGGACAGGGGGCTCCTACGAGCAGTACTTC